The text below deals with one T cell receptor beta chain. Sequenced by immunoSEQ multiplex PCR; TCRdb stores in-frame clones only, minus some. The sample lists 350,000 or so clones; approximately 89% were seen once. This sample was taken from a study of blood T cell repertoires in COVID-19. This CDR3 is 14 amino acids long. CDR1 is WSHSY and CDR2 is SAAADI in the germline V gene. J lost 1 base, V lost 6 bases, and 4 bases had no gene match. The TCR sequence derives from a woman aged 25 to 39 with COVID-19, enrolled during active disease. The V and J genes are TRBV10-2 and TRBJ1-1, with 8 bases identical to TRBD1. Source material: peripheral blood. CDR3 loop: CASRLGQGNTEAFF. The CDR3, as DNA: TGCGCCAGCAGGTTAGGACAGGGGAACACTGAAGCTTTCTTT.